Presented here are 6 T cell receptor beta chains from one specimen sequenced in a study of CD8 T cells in ankylosing spondylitis. TCRdb re-called the 5' RACE reads with MiXCR, one entry per CDR3 protein. Here the sample spans nearly 350,000 distinct CDR3 sequences, roughly 14% being singletons. The source material was blood, either unsorted or a sorted T cell fraction (not recorded which). Receptor source: a male donor with ankylosing spondylitis or in good health (not recorded which).

The count of this clonotype is one. This chain links TRBV6-1 with TRBJ2-5; 8 bases are a match to TRBD2. From germline, CDR1 is MNHNS and CDR2 SASEGT. CDR3 size: 13 residues. V shed 9 bases, J shed 4 bases, and the junction held 7 bases outside the gene matches. This CDR3 reads CASSGEFRETQYF. In DNA form, the CDR3 reads TGTGCCAGTAGCGGGGAGTTTCGAGAGACCCAGTACTTC.

There are a few counts of this clonotype. The chain recombines TRBV10-3 with TRBJ2-7, with D maybe TRBD1 (6 bases). The V gene lost 10 bases and the J gene lost 5 bases, with 18 bases spanning the gap. CDR1 and CDR2 from the germline V gene are ENHRY and SYGVKD. The CDR3 runs 13 residues. Here the CDR3 reads CASGQTEGNEQYF. The CDR3 DNA follows: TGTGCCAGTGGACAGACGGAAGGCAACGAGCAGTACTTC.

This clonotype was found many times. The chain combines TRBV19 with TRBJ2-1, with unresolved D. The CDR3 length is 11 residues. Germline lookup yields CDR1 LNHDA and CDR2 SQIVND (reference sequence). V was cut by 9 bases and J by 2 bases, with 5 bases left in between. Written as DNA, the CDR3 is TGTGCCAGCAGTGCCTACAATGAGCAGTTCTTC. Amino acid sequence: CASSAYNEQFF. The entire variable domain, with the rest obtained from reference TRBV19 and TRBJ2-1, is as follows: DGGITQSPKYLFRKEGQNVTLSCEQNLNHDAMYWYRQDPGQGLRLIYYSQIVNDFQKGDIAEGYSVSREKKESFPLTVTSAQKNPTAFYLCASSAYNEQFFGPGTRLTVL.

The J gene is TRBJ2-3, the V gene TRBV3-1; TRBD1 matches 7 bases. There are 15 residues in the CDR3. The germline V gene has CDR1 LGHDT and CDR2 YNNKEL (reference sequence). Losses at the gene ends were 5 bases for V and 3 bases for J; bases not matched to a gene: 8. The CDR3: CASSNRTGLTDTQYF. The CDR3 nucleotides are TGTGCCAGCAGCAACAGGACAGGTTTGACAGATACGCAGTATTTT.

This clonotype was detected only a few times. V gene TRBV20-1 combines with J gene TRBJ2-1; the match to TRBD1 covers 8 bases. Germline CDR1 DFQATT, CDR2 SNEGSKA (reference sequence). The CDR3 contains 14 residues. Losses at the gene ends were 6 bases for V and 2 bases for J; bases not matched to a gene: 6. CDR3 loop: CSARGLETYNEQFF. In DNA, the CDR3 is TGCAGTGCCAGGGGGCTCGAAACCTACAATGAGCAGTTCTTC.

The chain links TRBV2 to TRBJ2-3, with 9 bases fitting TRBD2. The junction had 3 bases not matched to a gene; V was cut back by 1 base and J by 1 base. The CDR3 is 16 amino acids. Germline V gene sequence: CDR1 SNHLY, CDR2 FYNNEI. The CDR3 DNA sequence: TGTGCCAGCAGTGAAGGGAGCGGGGGGCGCACAGATACGCAGTATTTT. It codes for CASSEGSGGRTDTQYF.